This T cell receptor beta chain was retrieved from a study of T cell responses to AZD1222 COVID-19 vaccine. Here immunoSEQ multiplex PCR was the method, and the copy in TCRdb shows in-frame clones only, minus some. The data hold some 100,000 clones, with about nine tenths observed a single time. This clone has a handful of counts. In germline, CDR1 is ENHRY, CDR2 SYGVKD. V dropped 0 bases and J dropped 14; count of bases not matched to a gene: 2. This CDR3 contains 12 residues. This specimen consisted of peripheral blood, obtained on day 0 of AZD1222 vaccination. The clonotype comes from an adult in good health. This chain uses TRBV10-3 with TRBJ2-1, with 9 bases that match TRBD2. The CDR3 nucleotides are TGTGCCATCAGTGAGTCCGGCGGGGGGGAGTTCTTC. Its protein is CAISESGGGEFF.